These T cell receptor beta chains were read from a single sample in a study of blood T cell repertoires in COVID-19. Data came from immunoSEQ multiplex PCR; TCRdb stores just in-frame clones and leaves some out. There are 400,000 to 500,000 clones in the sample; nearly 90% occur only once, and approximately 1.5% lies in the top ten. Sequenced material: PBMCs or T cells enriched from blood (not recorded which). The receptors derive from a woman younger than 30 who had been exposed to COVID-19. Each CDR3 is given with its conserved first and last residue. A D gene is named only where the DNA matches it firmly. Clone size is given for some rows only: seen once, a few or many times, or a class if the clone is expanded.

j_call d_call v_call clone_size cdr3_aa cdr3_nt
TRBJ2-3 - TRBV7-2 - CASSPPGLQSTQYF TGTGCCAGCAGCCCCCCGGGGTTACAGAGTACGCAGTATTTT
TRBJ2-5 TRBD1 TRBV29-1 - CSVRTGAETQYF TGCAGCGTCCGAACAGGGGCGGAGACCCAGTACTTC
TRBJ1-3 TRBD1 TRBV28 - CASSGNTGGENTIYF TGTGCCAGCAGTGGCAATACAGGGGGCGAAAACACCATATATTTT
TRBJ2-1 TRBD2 TRBV10-2 - CASRTSGNSYNEQFF TGCGCCAGCAGGACCAGCGGGAACTCCTACAATGAGCAGTTCTTC
TRBJ2-3 TRBD2 TRBV2 once CASRTLAGGDTQYF TGTGCCAGCAGGACTTTAGCGGGAGGGGATACGCAGTATTTT
TRBJ2-1 - TRBV4-1 few CASSQDKRGGSNEQFF TGCGCCAGCAGCCAAGATAAGCGTGGAGGATCCAATGAGCAGTTCTTC
TRBJ1-5 TRBD1 TRBV19 - CASSRDREQPQHF TGTGCCAGTAGTAGGGACAGGGAACAGCCCCAGCATTTT
TRBJ1-5 - TRBV5-4 few CASSLGGSRSNQPQHF TGTGCCAGCAGCTTGGGTGGCAGCAGGAGCAATCAGCCCCAGCATTTT
TRBJ2-2 TRBD1 TRBV7-2 - CASSLDRDRGNTGELFF TGTGCCAGCAGCCTCGACCGGGACAGGGGAAACACCGGGGAGCTGTTTTTT
TRBJ2-3 - TRBV24-1 - CATSEALTDTQYF TGTGCCACCAGTGAGGCTCTCACAGATACGCAGTATTTT
TRBJ1-3 TRBD1 TRBV6-5 - CASSFQGAAGNTIYF TGTGCCAGCAGTTTTCAGGGGGCAGCTGGAAACACCATATATTTT
TRBJ1-2 - TRBV20-1 - CSAPRPGGYTF TGCAGTGCTCCCAGGCCGGGGGGCTACACCTTC
TRBJ1-2 - TRBV27 few CASSITQGSHGGYTF TGTGCCAGCAGTATAACACAGGGATCACACGGTGGCTACACCTTC
TRBJ1-4 - TRBV28 - CAGKPGGATNEKLFF TGTGCCGGTAAACCGGGGGGCGCAACTAATGAAAAACTGTTTTTT
TRBJ1-5 - TRBV5-1 - CASSSADQPQHF TGCGCCAGCAGCTCTGCGGATCAGCCCCAGCATTTT
TRBJ1-1 - TRBV29-1 few CSALGAGAEAFF TGCAGCGCTCTGGGGGCAGGGGCTGAAGCTTTCTTT
TRBJ2-7 TRBD2 TRBV6-1 - CASSDPRAGGRAYEQYF TGTGCCAGCAGTGACCCAAGAGCGGGAGGGCGTGCCTACGAGCAGTACTTC
TRBJ2-1 - TRBV4-1 - CASRALVGRHEQFF TGCGCCAGCCGCGCCCTGGTTGGGAGACATGAGCAGTTCTTC
TRBJ1-1 - TRBV10-3 - CAISESDRENTEAFF TGTGCCATCAGTGAGTCGGACAGAGAGAACACTGAAGCTTTCTTT
TRBJ1-2 - TRBV18 - CASSPPNLGYTF TGTGCCAGCTCACCACCTAATCTTGGCTACACCTTC
TRBJ2-1 TRBD2 TRBV7-9 - CASSPLAGGANEQFF TGTGCCAGCAGTCCTCTAGCGGGGGGAGCCAATGAGCAGTTCTTC
TRBJ1-2 - TRBV14 - CASSQPRGKYYGYTF TGTGCCAGCAGCCAACCACGGGGGAAATACTATGGCTACACCTTC
TRBJ1-4 - TRBV6-5 - CASRSTNEKLFF TGTGCCAGCAGGAGTACTAATGAAAAACTGTTTTTT
TRBJ1-3 TRBD1 TRBV10-1 - CASSGGHRGRFGNTIYF TGCGCCAGCAGTGGGGGCCACAGGGGGAGGTTTGGAAACACCATATATTTT
TRBJ2-2 - TRBV6-5 - CASSYLRRENTGELFF TGTGCCAGCAGTTACCTTCGGCGGGAGAACACCGGGGAGCTGTTTTTT
TRBJ2-2 - TRBV3-1/TRBV3-2 - CASRGSGNTGELFF TGTGCCAGCAGGGGTAGCGGGAACACCGGGGAGCTGTTTTTT
TRBJ2-7 TRBD2 TRBV7-9 few CASSHGTSGTYEQYF TGTGCCAGCAGCCATGGGACTAGCGGCACCTACGAGCAGTACTTC
TRBJ2-7 TRBD1 TRBV15 - CATAEQGIGYEQYF TGTGCCACAGCAGAACAGGGGATTGGGTACGAGCAGTACTTC
TRBJ2-5 TRBD2 TRBV7-6 - CASSHSGEETQYF TGTGCCAGCAGCCATAGCGGGGAGGAGACCCAGTACTTC
TRBJ1-5 - TRBV11-2 - CASSQGYQPQHF TGTGCCAGCAGCCAGGGATACCAGCCCCAGCATTTT
TRBJ2-1 - TRBV18 - CASSIIYNEQFF TGTGCCAGCTCAATTATCTACAATGAGCAGTTCTTC
TRBJ2-5 - TRBV6-6 - CASIYGAPEEETQYF TGTGCCAGCATATATGGGGCGCCGGAAGAGGAGACCCAGTACTTC
TRBJ1-5 - TRBV28 - CASSLASRGNQPQHF TGTGCCAGCAGCCTTGCGTCAAGAGGGAATCAGCCCCAGCATTTT
TRBJ1-6 - TRBV4-1 few CASSQEVRGNSPLHF TGCGCCAGCAGCCAAGAGGTCAGGGGTAATTCACCCCTCCACTTT
TRBJ1-1 TRBD1 TRBV5-5 once CASSFRGWDTEAFF TGTGCCAGCAGCTTCAGGGGGTGGGACACTGAAGCTTTCTTT
TRBJ2-2 TRBD2 TRBV7-9 - CASSRRLAGGSNTGELFF TGTGCCAGCAGCCGCCGACTAGCGGGGGGCTCGAACACCGGGGAGCTGTTTTTT
TRBJ2-7 - TRBV27 - CASSLSARSAYEQYF TGTGCCAGCAGTTTATCGGCCAGGTCGGCCTACGAGCAGTACTTC
TRBJ2-7 TRBD2 TRBV5-6 - CASSPWTSGVGGYEQYF TGTGCCAGCAGCCCATGGACTAGCGGAGTCGGTGGCTACGAGCAGTACTTC
TRBJ1-1 - TRBV10-2 - CASSGGVNTEAFF TGCGCCAGCAGTGGGGGGGTGAACACTGAAGCTTTCTTT
TRBJ2-7 TRBD1 TRBV2 - CASSEGQGLVEQYF TGTGCCAGCAGTGAGGGACAGGGGTTGGTCGAGCAGTACTTC
TRBJ2-2 - TRBV19 - CASSIFSGELFF TGTGCCAGTAGTATATTCTCCGGGGAGCTGTTTTTT
TRBJ2-3 TRBD2 TRBV30 - CAWNKPGRVDTQYF TGTGCCTGGAACAAGCCAGGGAGGGTGGATACGCAGTATTTT
TRBJ1-2 - TRBV4-1 - CASSQDRPGNYGYTF TGCGCCAGCAGCCAAGATCGTCCGGGAAACTATGGCTACACCTTC
TRBJ1-6 - TRBV30 - CAWKESPAPLHF TGTGCCTGGAAAGAGAGTCCGGCACCCCTCCACTTT
TRBJ1-5 - TRBV19 - CASSVQGVGNQPQHF TGTGCCAGTAGTGTACAGGGTGTGGGCAATCAGCCCCAGCATTTT
TRBJ2-1 TRBD2 TRBV27 few CASSTSGRANEQFF TGTGCCAGCTCTACTAGCGGGAGAGCCAATGAGCAGTTCTTC
TRBJ2-7 TRBD2 TRBV11-2 - CASSLDGTSPRYF TGTGCCAGCAGCTTAGATGGGACTAGCCCAAGGTACTTC
TRBJ2-3 - TRBV7-6 - CASSLAGGPADTQYF TGTGCCAGCAGCTTAGCGGGGGGGCCGGCAGATACGCAGTATTTT
TRBJ2-1 TRBD2 TRBV4-1 - CASRTWTSGGPFYNEQFF TGCGCCAGCAGGACCTGGACTAGCGGGGGGCCCTTCTACAATGAGCAGTTCTTC
TRBJ2-5 - TRBV11-2 - CASSISGTGAGTQYF TGTGCCAGCAGCATATCCGGTACTGGGGCAGGGACCCAGTACTTC
TRBJ1-1 - TRBV25-1 - CASSGWVQSEAFF TGTGCCAGCAGTGGTTGGGTACAGTCTGAAGCTTTCTTT
TRBJ2-1 - TRBV18 - CASSPRLVRVSPYNEQFF TGTGCCAGCTCACCAAGATTAGTGCGCGTATCCCCCTACAATGAGCAGTTCTTC
TRBJ2-1 - TRBV2 - CASSEGYPSSNEQFF TGTGCCAGCAGTGAAGGTTACCCTAGCAGCAATGAGCAGTTCTTC